One sample yielded the 23 T cell receptor beta chains listed below, sequenced in a study of T cell responses to AZD1222 COVID-19 vaccine (dated by TCRdb to the early 2020s). In light of the paper, this sample's time point label describes: baseline before first vaccination. Receptors were amplified or captured by the immunoSEQ multiplex PCR assay. TCRdb re-hosts the immuneACCESS table, in-frame sequences only. Its copies lack some clones; in the studies checked, an unresolved V gene accounts for under half of them, and the cause for the rest is not known. This sample gives about 120,000 clones in total; roughly 87% of them show up just once. 9.8% of the sample is taken by the ten largest. The specimen comprised peripheral blood, sampled on day 0 of AZD1222 vaccination. These receptors originate from an adult in good health.

The chain couples TRBV27 to TRBJ2-3, with TRBD2 identical over 13 bases. Germline V gene lookup returns CDR1 MNHEY and CDR2 SMNVEV (reference sequence). CDR3 length: 17 amino acids. After removal of 3 bases from V and 6 bases from J, the junction contained 9 bases not matched to a gene. The CDR3 reads CASSFSLLAGGRDTQYF. DNA of the CDR3: TGTGCCAGCAGTTTCTCCCTACTAGCGGGGGGGCGTGATACGCAGTATTTT.

The genes are TRBV19 and TRBJ1-5; possible D gene TRBD1, 5 bases. The V end was cut by 0 bases, the J end by 1 base, with 19 bases between. The length of the CDR3 is 19 residues. CDR1 is LNHDA, CDR2 SQIVND, per germline (reference sequence). DNA of the CDR3: TGTGCCAGTAGTATAGACCCGAGCAGGGAACGGGGAAGCAATCAGCCCCAGCATTTT. Amino acids: CASSIDPSRERGSNQPQHF.

The CDR3 loop is CATSGIGNTEAFF. CDR3 sequence (DNA): TGTGCCACCAGTGGTATAGGGAACACTGAAGCTTTCTTT. The chain carries TRBV24-1 and TRBJ1-1; no clear D gene. From germline, CDR1 is KGHDR and CDR2 SFDVKD. The V end lost 5 bases, the J end lost 1 base, and 7 bases lay between the germline ends. This CDR3 is 13 amino acids long.

This chain joins TRBV28 and TRBJ1-5, with D hard to call. CDR1 MDHEN and CDR2 SYDVKM come from the germline V gene. This CDR3 spans 15 amino acids. Trimming took off 3 bases at V and 0 bases at J, with 9 bases between the two ends. The CDR3 DNA sequence: TGTGCCAGCAGTTTTTCACAAAATAGCAATCAGCCCCAGCATTTT. Translation gives CASSFSQNSNQPQHF.

V is TRBV5-4 and J is TRBJ2-4; D is unresolved. Between the trimmed V and J ends, which lost 0 bases and 2 bases, there was a span of 6 bases. This CDR3 has 14 residues. Germline-derived CDR1 and CDR2 are SGHNT and YYREEE (reference sequence). CDR3 protein: CASSLGQTKNIQYF. The CDR3, as DNA: TGTGCCAGCAGCTTGGGGCAGACCAAAAACATTCAGTACTTC.

A single count supports this clone. This chain connects TRBV7-6 to TRBJ1-1; D gene unclear. Germline CDR1 is SGHVS and CDR2 is FNYEAQ. Deletions cut 3 bases from V and 1 base from J, with 21 bases between. This CDR3 is 18 amino acids long. The DNA for the CDR3 is TGTGCCAGCAGCTTTAGCTCGATCGGTCTTACTTCGAACACTGAAGCTTTCTTT. Protein sequence: CASSFSSIGLTSNTEAFF.

The J gene is TRBJ1-2, the V gene TRBV7-2; possible D gene TRBD1, 6 bases. Trimming shortened V by 5 bases and J by 4 bases, and 20 bases separated the two germline ends. There are 16 residues in the CDR3. Germline assignment: CDR1 SGHTA and CDR2 FQGNSA. This CDR3 reads CASSPAGGAFGYGYTF. The CDR3 nucleotides read TGTGCCAGCAGCCCCGCGGGGGGCGCTTTTGGCTATGGCTACACCTTC.

The rearrangement links TRBV19 to TRBJ2-7; D is ambiguous. The CDR3 is 16 residues long. The germline V gene has CDR1 LNHDA and CDR2 SQIVND (reference sequence). V gave up 6 bases and J gave up 0 bases, with 18 bases separating them. The CDR3 sequence is CASSSDKFMGSYEQYF. The CDR3 DNA is TGTGCCAGTAGCTCAGACAAGTTTATGGGCTCCTACGAGCAGTACTTC.

The chain is built from TRBV25-1 and TRBJ2-7; D gene ambiguous. The CDR3 totals 12 residues. Trimming shortened V by 7 bases and J by 6 bases, and 13 bases separated the two germline ends. Per germline, CDR1 MGHDK and CDR2 SYGVNS. The CDR3 region is CASTTGSGEQYF. The CDR3 DNA sequence: TGTGCCAGCACCACGGGTAGTGGCGAGCAGTACTTC.

V is TRBV24-1 and J is TRBJ1-2; a possible D gene is TRBD1 (5 bases). V was cut by 5 bases and J by 6 bases, with 24 bases left in between. The V gene's germline CDR1 is KGHDR and CDR2 SFDVKD. The CDR3 length is 17 residues. In DNA form, the CDR3 reads TGTGCCACCAGTGCCCAAGCCCCAGTCGGGGCTGACGATGGCTACACCTTC. Translating it yields CATSAQAPVGADDGYTF.

The chain employs TRBV5-8 and TRBJ2-1; 8 bases are shared with TRBD2. The CDR3 runs to 14 residues. Losses at the gene ends were 2 bases for V and 8 bases for J; bases not matched to a gene: 6. Looked up from germline, CDR1 is SGHTS and CDR2 is YDEGEE. Written as DNA, the CDR3 is TGTGCCAGCAGCTTTCAGCGGGGGACGGATGAGCAGTTCTTC. Protein product: CASSFQRGTDEQFF.

The chain has TRBV29-1 and TRBJ1-2; 7 bases are a match to TRBD1. CDR3 length equals 15 residues. Per the germline V gene, CDR1 is SQVTM and CDR2 is ANQGSEA. Losses at the gene ends were 4 bases for V and 4 bases for J; bases not matched to a gene: 12. The CDR3 spells CSVGQGPSNSYGYTF. The CDR3 nucleotides are TGCAGCGTTGGACAGGGACCTTCTAATAGCTATGGCTACACCTTC. Based on the CDR3 plus reference TRBV29-1 and TRBJ1-2, the full variable domain is SAVISQKPSRDICQRGTSLTIQCQVDSQVTMMFWYRQQPGQSLTLIATANQGSEATYESGFVIDKFPISRPNLTFSTLTVSNMSPEDSSIYLCSVGQGPSNSYGYTFGSGTRLTVV.

The V gene is TRBV29-1, the J gene TRBJ1-5, with D perhaps matching TRBD1 (5 bases). The CDR3 length is 13 residues. V lost 6 bases and J 4 bases, leaving 13 bases between the germline ends. Germline CDR1 and CDR2: SQVTM and ANQGSEA. CDR3 DNA sequence: TGCAGCGTAATTACCGGGGGAAATCAGCCCCAGCATTTT. Residues: CSVITGGNQPQHF.

The chain combines TRBV29-1 with TRBJ2-7; TRBD1 agrees at 8 bases. The J segment lost 4 bases and the V segment lost 3 bases, leaving 17 bases of the junction unmatched. This CDR3 is 17 amino acids long. Germline-derived CDR1 and CDR2 are SQVTM and ANQGSEA. The CDR3 DNA follows: TGCAGCGTTGAGTCCCCTACGACCGGACAGGGCCTATACGAGCAGTACTTC. Protein product: CSVESPTTGQGLYEQYF.

This sequence joins TRBV20-1 and TRBJ2-7; 7 bases are a match to TRBD2. The CDR3 consists of 13 residues. Losses at the gene ends were 3 bases for V and 4 bases for J; bases not matched to a gene: 6. Looked up from germline, CDR1 is DFQATT and CDR2 is SNEGSKA (reference sequence). Here the CDR3 DNA reads TGCAGTGCTAGTTCCGGACTAGGGTACGAGCAGTACTTC. Translated, it gives CSASSGLGYEQYF.

The rearrangement links TRBV19 to TRBJ2-3; the D gene is possibly TRBD1 (7 bases). This CDR3 has 15 residues. With 1 base removed from V and 1 base from J, the gap between germline ends came to 9 bases. The V gene's germline CDR1 is LNHDA and CDR2 SQIVND (reference sequence). The CDR3 coding sequence is TGTGCCAGTAGTATAGGCAGGGGGGGCACAGATACGCAGTATTTT. This encodes CASSIGRGGTDTQYF.

The J gene is TRBJ1-3, the V gene TRBV6-5, with D perhaps TRBD1 (5 bases). V was shortened by 8 bases and J by 2 bases, with 10 bases between the two germline ends. Germline values: CDR1 MNHEY, CDR2 SVGAGI. The CDR3 runs 13 residues. CDR3 sequence reads: CASAPGAGNTIYF. The CDR3 DNA sequence: TGTGCCAGCGCGCCGGGGGCTGGAAACACCATATATTTT.

J is TRBJ2-7 and V is TRBV19; 8 bases map to TRBD2. V gave up 1 base and J gave up 0 bases; unmatched junction bases: 2. This CDR3 region has 15 residues. Germline loops: CDR1 LNHDA, CDR2 SQIVND (reference sequence). Written as DNA, the CDR3 is TGTGCCAGTAGTATAGGGGGACTAGGCTCCTACGAGCAGTACTTC. Translation gives CASSIGGLGSYEQYF.

The CDR3 sequence: CSVPGQGFTDTQYF. In DNA form, the CDR3 reads TGCAGCGTTCCCGGACAGGGGTTCACAGATACGCAGTATTTT. The chain uses TRBV29-1 and TRBJ2-3, with 9 bases aligning to TRBD1. The CDR3 contains 14 residues. V lost 5 bases, J lost 2 bases, and 5 bases stayed unmatched. Germline V gene sequence: CDR1 SQVTM, CDR2 ANQGSEA.

The chain has TRBV27 and TRBJ1-5, with D possibly being TRBD1 (6 bases). From germline, CDR1 is MNHEY and CDR2 SMNVEV (reference sequence). The length of the CDR3 is 16 residues. The V and J ends lost 4 bases and 4 bases respectively, with 17 bases between them. The CDR3 reads CASSSVQGEGNQPQHF. The CDR3 DNA sequence: TGTGCCAGCAGTTCCGTACAGGGAGAGGGGAATCAGCCCCAGCATTTT.

The chain is built from TRBV24-1 and TRBJ1-5; D gene unclear. Germline CDR1 and CDR2: KGHDR and SFDVKD. V lost 5 bases to trimming and J lost 3 bases, with 13 bases between them. CDR3 length: 15 residues. As DNA, the CDR3 is TGTGCCACCAGTGCTTCCCACAGACTCAATCAGCCCCAGCATTTT. Protein product: CATSASHRLNQPQHF.

V gene TRBV9 combines with J gene TRBJ2-1; 12 bases are a match to TRBD2. Unmatched junction bases numbered 16, after V lost 3 bases and J lost 15 bases. Germline CDR1 and CDR2: SGDLS and YYNGEE. This CDR3 is built from 16 residues. The CDR3 DNA is TGTGCCAGCAGCGCTCCCCTAGCGGGAGGGCCTCATATGCTGTTCTTC. This encodes CASSAPLAGGPHMLFF.

The CDR3 loop is CASSLVNTEAFF. In DNA, the CDR3 is TGTGCCAGCAGTTTAGTGAACACTGAAGCTTTCTTT. The V and J genes are TRBV12-3 or TRBV12-4 and TRBJ1-1; no clear D. The V end lost 1 base, the J end lost 0 bases, and 0 bases lay between the germline ends. The CDR3 has 12 residues.